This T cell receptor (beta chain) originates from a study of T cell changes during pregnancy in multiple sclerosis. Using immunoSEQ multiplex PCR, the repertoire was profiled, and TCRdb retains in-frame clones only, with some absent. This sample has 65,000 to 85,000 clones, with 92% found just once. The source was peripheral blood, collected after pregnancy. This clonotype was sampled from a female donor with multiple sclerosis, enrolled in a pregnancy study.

CDR3 in amino acids: CASSFSFREGGTDTQYF. CDR3 DNA sequence: TGTGCCAGCAGTTTCTCTTTTCGGGAGGGCGGCACAGATACGCAGTATTTT. The rearrangement uses TRBV25-1 and TRBJ2-3; 8 bases align to TRBD2. CDR1 MGHDK and CDR2 SYGVNS come from the germline V gene. The ends lost 5 bases at V and 1 base at J; junction bases unmatched: 11. The CDR3 consists of 17 residues.